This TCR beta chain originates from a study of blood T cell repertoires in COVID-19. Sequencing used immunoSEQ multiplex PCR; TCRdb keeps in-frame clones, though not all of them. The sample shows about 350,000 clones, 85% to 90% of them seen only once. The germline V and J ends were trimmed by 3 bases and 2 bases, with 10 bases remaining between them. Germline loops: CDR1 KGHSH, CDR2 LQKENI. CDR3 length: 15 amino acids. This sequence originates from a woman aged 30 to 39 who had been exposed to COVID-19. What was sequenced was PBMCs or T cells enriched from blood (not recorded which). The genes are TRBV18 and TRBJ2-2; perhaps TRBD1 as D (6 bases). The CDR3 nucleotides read TGTGCCAGCTCACCTAAACAGGGTAACACCGGGGAGCTGTTTTTT. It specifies CASSPKQGNTGELFF.